Each of the 7 T cell receptor beta chains below was sequenced from the same sample in a study of blood T cell repertoires in COVID-19. Clones were read by immunoSEQ multiplex PCR, and TCRdb kept only the in-frame ones, dropping some. The sample has about 140,000 clones; about nine tenths are singletons. The material sequenced was peripheral blood. These receptors came from a woman older than 75 with acute or convalescent COVID-19.

V and J are TRBV18 and TRBJ2-6, with 7 nucleotides matching TRBD1. In germline, CDR1 is KGHSH, CDR2 LQKENI. The CDR3 runs to 17 residues. V gave up 4 bases and J gave up 0 bases; unmatched junction bases: 6. The CDR3 DNA follows: TGTGCCAGCTCACAGGGGGCAAGGACCTCTGGGGCCAACGTCCTGACTTTC. Translation gives CASSQGARTSGANVLTF.

The chain couples TRBV12-3 or TRBV12-4 to TRBJ1-1; unclear D gene. The germline V and J ends were trimmed by 3 bases and 11 bases, with 10 bases remaining between them. The CDR3 runs to 11 residues. The CDR3 here is CASSFGRVAFF. CDR3 in DNA: TGTGCCAGCAGTTTCGGGCGGGTGGCTTTCTTT.

The V gene is TRBV7-9, the J gene TRBJ1-4; 8 bases agree with TRBD1. V lost 2 bases and J lost 7; bases outside the gene matches: 9. This CDR3 contains 16 residues. Germline CDR1 is SEHNR and CDR2 is FQNEAQ (reference sequence). CDR3 coding DNA: TGTGCCAGCAGCTTACGTCCGGCAGGGGGCGGTGAAAAACTGTTTTTT. This sequence encodes CASSLRPAGGGEKLFF.

The CDR3 here is CASSQGRDSIYEQYF. The DNA for the CDR3 is TGCGCCAGCAGCCAAGGGCGGGACAGCATTTACGAGCAGTACTTC. J is TRBJ2-7 and V is TRBV4-1, with D perhaps matching TRBD1 (7 bases). CDR1 is MGHRA, CDR2 YSYEKL, per germline. Trimming shortened V by 1 base and J by 4 bases, and 14 bases separated the two germline ends. The CDR3 is 15 amino acids.

This chain connects TRBV3-1 (or the pseudogene TRBV3-2) to TRBJ2-7; 7 nucleotides align to TRBD1. V dropped 2 bases and J dropped 0; count of bases not matched to a gene: 1. The CDR3 has 14 residues. From germline, CDR1 is LGHDT and CDR2 YNNKEL (reference sequence). The CDR3 is CASSQNRGSYEQYF. The CDR3 coding sequence is TGTGCCAGCAGCCAAAACAGGGGCTCCTACGAGCAGTACTTC.

The V gene is TRBV15, the J gene TRBJ1-1; 7 bases agree with TRBD1. The CDR3 loop spans 15 amino acids. CDR1 and CDR2 (germline): LNHNV, YYDKDF (reference sequence). V trimming: 3 bases; J trimming: 4 bases; junction bases outside the gene matches: 8. The chain's CDR3 is CATSSYRGTGTEAFF. The CDR3 bases are TGTGCCACCAGCAGCTACAGGGGCACGGGCACTGAAGCTTTCTTT.

DNA of the CDR3: TGTGCCAGCAGCTCGCGGGGGAGGTCCAATCAGCCCCAGCATTTT. Translating gives CASSSRGRSNQPQHF. This chain links TRBV7-8 with TRBJ1-5; maybe TRBD1 (5 bases). This CDR3 spans 15 amino acids. The V end lost 4 bases, the J end lost 3 bases, and 13 bases lay between the germline ends. Looked up from germline, CDR1 is SGHVS and CDR2 is FQNEAQ. The entire variable domain, with the rest obtained from reference TRBV7-8 and TRBJ1-5, is as follows: GAGVSQSPRYKVAKRGQDVALRCDPISGHVSLFWYQQALGQGPEFLTYFQNEAQLDKSGLPSDRFFAERPEGSVSTLKIQRTQQEDSAVYLCASSSRGRSNQPQHFGDGTRLSIL.